These T cell receptor beta chains were read from a single sample in a study of cytomegalovirus exposure and HLA in healthy donors. The table came from immunoSEQ multiplex PCR; TCRdb's copy has only in-frame clones and leaves some out. The sample carries 200,000 to 300,000 clones, around four fifths recorded once. Sample: PBMCs. The receptors come from a middle-aged woman in good health and CMV-seropositive. CDR3s include the opening cysteine and the closing phenylalanine or tryptophan. D genes are given only for firm matches. Not all rows give a size; the values are once, few, many and, for expanded clones, a class.

J gene	V gene	clone size	D gene	CDR3 DNA	CDR3 protein
TRBJ2-1	TRBV28	NA	NA	TGTGCCAGCACCCCCCCTGGCGGGGCCCATAACAATGAGCAGTTCTTC	CASTPPGGAHNNEQFF
TRBJ2-7	TRBV5-1	NA	TRBD1	TGCGCCAGCAGCATGGACAGGGTCGGCGAGCAGTACTTC	CASSMDRVGEQYF
TRBJ2-7	TRBV5-8	NA	TRBD1	TGTGCCAGCAGCTTGAGGTGGGGACAGGGGGCCTACGAGCAGTACTTC	CASSLRWGQGAYEQYF
TRBJ1-6	TRBV27	NA	TRBD1	TGTGCCAGCAGTTGGGACAGAAATAATTCACCCCTCCACTTT	CASSWDRNNSPLHF
TRBJ2-3	TRBV4-2	NA	TRBD2	TGTGCCAGCAGCCGATCAGCGGGAGCCCAGGTCCGCACAGATACGCAGTATTTT	CASSRSAGAQVRTDTQYF
TRBJ2-3	TRBV6-6	NA	NA	TGTGCCAGCAGTTACCATAGCCCAGATACGCAGTATTTT	CASSYHSPDTQYF
TRBJ1-2	TRBV4-2	NA	TRBD1	TGTGCCAGCAGCCTGACAGGGGACGACTATGGCTACACCTTC	CASSLTGDDYGYTF
TRBJ1-2	TRBV27	NA	TRBD1	TGTGCCAGCAGTTCCCGACAGGGCTGGGACTATGGCTACACCTTC	CASSSRQGWDYGYTF
TRBJ1-6	TRBV30	NA	TRBD1	TGTGCCTGGAGTGACAGGGGCGGTTCACCCCTCCACTTT	CAWSDRGGSPLHF
TRBJ2-5	TRBV5-6	NA	NA	TGTGCCAGCAGCTTGATCCCCCGGTTACAAGAGACCCAGTACTTC	CASSLIPRLQETQYF
TRBJ2-7	TRBV4-3	once	TRBD1	TGCGCCAGCAGCCAAAAGGGGACAGGGGGGTACGAGCAGTACTTC	CASSQKGTGGYEQYF
TRBJ2-4	TRBV9	NA	TRBD2	TGTGCCAGCAGTCCGGCCAGCGGGGGGAACATTCAGTACTTC	CASSPASGGNIQYF
TRBJ2-5	TRBV7-9	NA	TRBD2	TGTGCCAGCAGCTTAGCCTCGGGACTAGCGGGATCAGAGACCCAGTACTTC	CASSLASGLAGSETQYF
TRBJ1-1	TRBV5-4	NA	NA	TGTGCCAGCAGCGTTCAGGGAGGACGGACTGAAGCTTTCTTT	CASSVQGGRTEAFF
TRBJ2-3	TRBV5-1	NA	NA	TGCGCCAGCAGCTTGGCCTGGGGGGGCGCAGATACGCAGTATTTT	CASSLAWGGADTQYF
TRBJ2-2	TRBV2	NA	NA	TGTGCCAGCAGGGCTGCGAACACCGGGGAGCTGTTTTTT	CASRAANTGELFF
TRBJ2-2	TRBV5-6	NA	TRBD2	TGTGCCAGCAGCCCTGAAGAGACTAGCGGGAGCACCGGGGAGCTGTTTTTT	CASSPEETSGSTGELFF
TRBJ2-1	TRBV19	NA	TRBD2	TGTGCCAGTAGTATAAGTACGGCTAGCGGCAACAATGAGCAGTTCTTC	CASSISTASGNNEQFF
TRBJ1-2	TRBV5-1	NA	NA	TGCGCCAGCAGCTTGGCCGGCTATGGCTACACCTTC	CASSLAGYGYTF
TRBJ2-3	TRBV7-2	NA	TRBD1	TGTGCCAGCAGCCTGACAGGGGGTGCAGATACGCAGTATTTT	CASSLTGGADTQYF
TRBJ2-7	TRBV5-1	few	TRBD1	TGCGCCAGCAGCGCTGGACAGGGGGTTTTCAACGAGCAGTACTTC	CASSAGQGVFNEQYF
TRBJ2-2	TRBV7-8	NA	TRBD2	TGTGCCAGCAGCTTACCCACCGGGACTAGCGGAAACACCGGGGAGCTGTTTTTT	CASSLPTGTSGNTGELFF
TRBJ1-2	TRBV20-1	once	NA	TGCAGTGCTAGAGTACGGGAGTCGGACACCTTC	CSARVRESDTF
TRBJ2-7	TRBV28	NA	TRBD2	TGTGCCAGCAGCACGCGGACTAGACACTACGAGCAGTACTTC	CASSTRTRHYEQYF
TRBJ2-5	TRBV5-6	NA	NA	TGTGCCAGCAGCTTAGAGACAGCGACGGAGACCCAGTACTTC	CASSLETATETQYF
TRBJ1-1	TRBV7-9	NA	NA	TGTGCCAGCAGCCAACAAAAGAACACTGAAGCTTTCTTT	CASSQQKNTEAFF